This is a list of T cell receptor beta chains from one sample in a study of shared clonotypes between healthy human individuals. Assay used: immunoSEQ multiplex PCR; TCRdb lists only in-frame clones, some missing. The sample has just over 2,000,000 clones, 85% to 95% seen once; the top ten hold 0.1% to 0.15%. What was sequenced was naive CD4+ T cells sorted from blood. The source of these receptors is a man aged 18 to 30 in good health. The CDR3 runs from the conserved cysteine through the conserved F or W. The D gene is left open where the match is weak. Only some rows state a clone size, as once, few, many or a class for expanded clones.

TRBD1	NA	TRBJ2-7	TRBV18	CASSPRQGAYEQYF	TGTGCCAGCTCACCACGACAGGGTGCCTACGAGCAGTACTTC
TRBD2	NA	TRBJ2-2	TRBV28	CASSSPLAGSYTGELFF	TGTGCCAGCAGCTCACCGCTAGCGGGGTCGTACACCGGGGAGCTGTTTTTT
NA	NA	TRBJ2-3	TRBV5-6	CASSLVYFTSTDTQYF	TGTGCCAGCAGCTTGGTGTACTTCACTAGCACAGATACGCAGTATTTT
NA	NA	TRBJ2-7	TRBV18	CASSPPADFGEQYF	TGTGCCAGCTCACCACCGGCTGATTTCGGCGAGCAGTACTTC
TRBD2	NA	TRBJ2-1	TRBV2	CASRGTSGSNEQFF	TGTGCCAGCAGGGGGACTAGCGGCTCTAATGAGCAGTTCTTC
NA	NA	TRBJ2-7	TRBV7-2	CASSLEAGKGTYEQYF	TGTGCCAGCAGCTTAGAAGCAGGGAAAGGTACCTACGAGCAGTACTTC
TRBD1	NA	TRBJ1-2	TRBV5-1	CASSLRVDRDGGYTF	TGCGCCAGCAGCTTGCGGGTCGACAGGGATGGAGGCTACACCTTC
NA	NA	TRBJ2-7	TRBV5-1	CASSLEPGILYEQYF	TGCGCCAGCAGCTTGGAACCAGGCATCCTCTACGAGCAGTACTTC
NA	NA	TRBJ1-2	TRBV29-1	CSGATADLYSPNYGYTF	TGCAGCGGAGCCACGGCAGACCTTTACTCCCCTAACTATGGCTACACCTTC
NA	NA	TRBJ2-7	TRBV6-5	CASSYLYRPYEQYF	TGTGCCAGCAGTTACCTTTACAGACCCTACGAGCAGTACTTC
NA	NA	TRBJ2-3	TRBV4-1	CASSHTLRRELFSSTDTQYF	TGCGCCAGCAGCCACACCCTACGACGGGAGCTTTTTTCTAGCACAGATACGCAGTATTTT
TRBD1	NA	TRBJ1-1	TRBV28	CASNLLRDRRKREMNTEAFF	TGTGCCAGCAACCTACTCCGGGACAGGAGGAAACGAGAGATGAACACTGAAGCTTTCTTT
NA	few	TRBJ2-2	TRBV2	CASSRTGELFF	TGTGCCAGCAGCAGGACCGGGGAGCTGTTTTTT
TRBD1	NA	TRBJ2-7	TRBV13	CASSPRDRGPYEQYF	TGTGCCAGCAGCCCCCGGGACAGGGGCCCCTACGAGCAGTACTTC
NA	NA	TRBJ2-1	TRBV30	CACQYNEQFF	TGTGCCTGTCAATACAATGAGCAGTTCTTC
NA	NA	TRBJ2-1	TRBV5-4	CASSLVTANEQFF	TGTGCCAGCAGCTTGGTGACAGCGAATGAGCAGTTCTTC
TRBD1	NA	TRBJ2-2	TRBV7-8	CASSLARTGKGVATGELFF	TGTGCCAGCAGCTTAGCGAGGACAGGCAAGGGGGTTGCCACCGGGGAGCTGTTTTTT
TRBD2	NA	TRBJ2-1	TRBV5-6	CASSFSSSGSSYNEQFF	TGTGCCAGCAGCTTCTCGTCTAGCGGGAGTTCCTACAATGAGCAGTTCTTC
NA	NA	TRBJ1-2	TRBV9	CASSVDGTAPGYTF	TGTGCCAGCAGCGTAGATGGGACGGCTCCCGGCTACACCTTC
NA	NA	TRBJ1-3	TRBV6-1	CASKASGNTIYF	TGTGCCAGCAAGGCCTCTGGAAACACCATATATTTT
TRBD2	NA	TRBJ2-5	TRBV4-1	CASSQDVAGARETQYF	TGCGCCAGCAGCCAAGATGTAGCGGGGGCTCGGGAGACCCAGTACTTC
TRBD1	NA	TRBJ1-2	TRBV28	CASMEGTVAASYYGYTF	TGTGCCTCTATGGAGGGGACAGTGGCGGCCTCGTACTATGGCTACACCTTC
NA	NA	TRBJ2-5	TRBV5-4	CASSRQGGQETQYF	TGTGCCAGCAGTCGCCAGGGGGGTCAAGAGACCCAGTACTTC
NA	NA	TRBJ1-5	TRBV5-5	CASSLATRQPQHF	TGTGCCAGCAGCTTGGCCACTAGACAGCCCCAGCATTTT
NA	NA	TRBJ1-2	TRBV5-6	CASSQRINYGYTF	TGTGCCAGCAGCCAGAGGATTAACTATGGCTACACCTTC
TRBD1	NA	TRBJ2-3	TRBV7-2	CASSLKTGGWDTDTQYF	TGTGCCAGCAGCCTGAAGACAGGGGGGTGGGACACAGATACGCAGTATTTT
NA	NA	TRBJ1-2	TRBV19	CASSIEEGVLSYTF	TGTGCCAGTAGTATAGAAGAAGGGGTCCTGAGCTACACCTTC
TRBD1	NA	TRBJ2-2	TRBV28	CASSHRTGITGELFF	TGTGCCAGCAGTCACCGGACAGGGATCACCGGGGAGCTGTTTTTT
TRBD1	NA	TRBJ1-2	TRBV5-6	CASERRDRGSYGYTF	TGTGCCAGCGAACGCCGGGACAGGGGTTCCTATGGCTACACCTTC
NA	few	TRBJ1-6	TRBV5-4	CASSLGQRGSPLHF	TGTGCCAGCAGCTTGGGGCAGAGAGGTTCACCCCTCCACTTT
NA	NA	TRBJ1-2	TRBV19	CASSTGAHLGRYTF	TGTGCCAGTAGTACAGGGGCGCATCTGGGACGCTACACCTTC
NA	NA	TRBJ1-2	TRBV6-5	CASSWVGGDIYGYTF	TGTGCCAGCAGTTGGGTAGGTGGAGACATCTATGGCTACACCTTC
NA	once	TRBJ1-2	TRBV2	CASSNTGNWGYTF	TGTGCCAGCAGCAACACAGGGAATTGGGGCTACACCTTC
NA	NA	TRBJ1-1	TRBV6-1	CASQYSLMNTEAFF	TGTGCCAGCCAGTACAGTCTAATGAACACTGAAGCTTTCTTT
NA	NA	TRBJ1-5	TRBV6-5	CASSEAWRGQPQHF	TGTGCCAGCAGTGAGGCCTGGAGAGGTCAGCCCCAGCATTTT
TRBD2	NA	TRBJ2-1	TRBV5-1	CASLGGLAQNEQFF	TGCGCCAGCTTGGGGGGACTAGCCCAAAATGAGCAGTTCTTC
TRBD1	NA	TRBJ1-4	TRBV30	CAWSRRTGVNEKLFF	TGTGCCTGGAGCCGTCGGACAGGGGTTAATGAAAAACTGTTTTTT